A selection of T cell receptor beta chains follows, all from one sample in a study of Tregs in tolerant kidney transplant recipients. Only in-frame clones appear in the TCRdb table, and some are missing; sequencing was by immunoSEQ multiplex PCR. The data hold tens of thousands of clones, with approximately 93% observed a single time. Sequenced material: CD4+ T cells from blood (PBMCs), taken 12 months after the transplant. The receptors come from a human patient who received a combined kidney and bone marrow transplant. Part of the T cell pool may stem from the graft donor. The conserved cysteine and the conserved F or W are not part of the CDR3 here.

TRBJ2-5	TRBV11-3	ASSLVGQQETQY
TRBJ2-2	TRBV2	ASNPDRGRSGELF
TRBJ2-7	TRBV25-1	ASSGGAASSYEQY
TRBJ1-1	TRBV28	ASIRQGNTEAF
NA	TRBV21-1	ASSNTGTNSYEQY
TRBJ1-1	TRBV7-6	ASSLGTLKNTEAF
TRBJ2-1	TRBV7-6	ASSITGDPYNEQF
TRBJ2-7	TRBV7-2	ASSLLGQVYEQY
TRBJ1-2	TRBV6-6	ASSVGATFNYGYT
TRBJ2-1	TRBV27	ASSPPRWAGNNEQF
TRBJ2-5	TRBV14	ASSRSPGQGASPGRETQY
NA	TRBV2	ASSEAEKYEQY
TRBJ2-7	TRBV7-9	ASSGRVGYEQY
TRBJ2-3	TRBV11-3	ASSLALSGRLPDTQY
TRBJ2-7	TRBV4-2	ASSQGPGTSGARYEQY
TRBJ1-6	TRBV7-6	ASTIDPPVRDRYSPLH
TRBJ1-6	TRBV10-1	ASTGGLRGTTYNSPLH
TRBJ1-2	TRBV7-8	ASSLEMGQGYGYT
TRBJ2-1	TRBV7-8	ASSLESRGGRNEQF
TRBJ2-3	TRBV19	ASSIHWLLTDTQY
TRBJ2-3	TRBV28	ASSFRRLAGTDTQY
TRBJ1-3	TRBV7-8	ASSRTLTASGNTIY
TRBJ2-1	TRBV6-1	ASSVYTSSYNEQF
TRBJ2-1	TRBV11-1	ASSLAASGFYNEQF
TRBJ2-3	TRBV5-6	ASSFVSTDTQY
TRBJ2-7	TRBV6-5	ASSGRQGGYYEQY
TRBJ1-6	TRBV4-3	ASSQQAAYNSPLH
TRBJ2-3	TRBV6-5	ASSYNGLGTDTQY
TRBJ1-5	TRBV5-4	ASSLDRDNQPQH
TRBJ1-1	TRBV7-6	ASSPSTGYTEAF
TRBJ1-5	TRBV11-2	ASSLSYNQPQH
TRBJ1-2	TRBV27	ASSRTGKFGYT
TRBJ2-6	TRBV2	ASQGLAGESSGANVLT
TRBJ2-5	TRBV5-1	ASSLDKQETQY
TRBJ1-1	TRBV5-1	ASRRQPMNTEAF
TRBJ2-3	TRBV11-3	ASSLDDFSGYTDTQY
TRBJ2-2	TRBV7-2	ASSLVGVWTGELF
TRBJ1-2	TRBV14	ASSQDWGRGYGYT
TRBJ2-4	TRBV4-3	ASSQDFTDGRNIQY
TRBJ1-2	TRBV6-5	ASRSPGQGMDGYT
TRBJ1-1	TRBV7-3	ASSARVNTEAF
TRBJ2-3	TRBV4-2	ASSQHGRAEVNTQY
TRBJ2-7	TRBV13	ASSRASASGGYEQY
TRBJ2-7	TRBV6-5	ASSWRGFYEQY
TRBJ1-6	TRBV4-1	ASSQVGQHNSPLH